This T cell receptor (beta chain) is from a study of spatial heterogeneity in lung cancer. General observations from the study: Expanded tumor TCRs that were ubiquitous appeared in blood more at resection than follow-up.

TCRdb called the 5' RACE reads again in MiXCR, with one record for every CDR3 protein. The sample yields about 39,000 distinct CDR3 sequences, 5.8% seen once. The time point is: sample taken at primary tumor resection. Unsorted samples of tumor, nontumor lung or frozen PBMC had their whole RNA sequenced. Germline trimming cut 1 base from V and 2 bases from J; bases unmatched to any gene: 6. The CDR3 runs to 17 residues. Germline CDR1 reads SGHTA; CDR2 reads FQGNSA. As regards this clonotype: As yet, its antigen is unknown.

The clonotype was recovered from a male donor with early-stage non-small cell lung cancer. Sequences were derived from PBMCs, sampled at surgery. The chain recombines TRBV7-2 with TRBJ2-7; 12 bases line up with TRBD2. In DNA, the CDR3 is TGTGCCAGCAGCTTAGGCGGACTAGCGGGGCCACCCTACGAGCAGTACTTC. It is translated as CASSLGGLAGPPYEQYF.